The rows below give T cell receptor beta chains drawn from one sample of a study of CD8 T cells in Susac syndrome. TCRdb reanalysed the immunoSEQ multiplex PCR reads using MiXCR and keeps one entry per CDR3 protein. The sample contains about 120,000 distinct CDR3 sequences, less than 95% of which appear only once. Sequencing was performed on CD8+ T cells from PBMCs. The receptors derive from a human donor in good health. Both conserved end residues are part of each CDR3. A D gene is named only where the DNA matches it firmly. The listing skips clone size in some rows; elsewhere it reads once, few, many or a size class.

D gene	clone size	V gene	J gene	CDR3 DNA	CDR3 protein
-	once	TRBV19	TRBJ1-1	TGTGCCAGTAGTACTATAGCTGAAGCTTTCTTT	CASSTIAEAFF
-	-	TRBV5-1	TRBJ1-2	TGCGCCAGCAGCTTGGAAGGTAGTGACTATGGCTACACCTTC	CASSLEGSDYGYTF
-	-	TRBV21-1	TRBJ2-7	TGTGCCAGCCCCCTCTCTGGGGGGGGTCCCCGGTACGAGCAGTACTTC	CASPLSGGGPRYEQYF
TRBD1	-	TRBV6-2/TRBV6-3	TRBJ1-2	TGTGCCAGCAGCCCCCGGGACAGCTACAACTATGGCTACACCTTC	CASSPRDSYNYGYTF
TRBD1	once	TRBV7-9	TRBJ2-7	TGTGCCAGCAGCTTAGCCTCCGGGACAGGGGCCCGTCCCTCCTACGAGCAGTACTTC	CASSLASGTGARPSYEQYF
-	-	TRBV21-1	TRBJ2-3	TGTGCCAGCAGAACAATGGGTTCTAGGGGGAGTCCCCCCCCAGATACGCAGTATTTT	CASRTMGSRGSPPPDTQYF
-	-	TRBV24-1	TRBJ2-1	TGTGCCACCAGTCTGGGAGGAGGGAATGAGCAGTTCTTC	CATSLGGGNEQFF
-	-	TRBV2	TRBJ1-5	TGTGCCAGCAGTGAATCGGGCACGGTTCAGCCCCAGCATTTT	CASSESGTVQPQHF
-	-	TRBV7-2	TRBJ2-2	TGTGCCAGCAGCTTAGCGGGGGGACGGACCGGGGAGCTGTTTTTT	CASSLAGGRTGELFF
TRBD1	-	TRBV28	TRBJ1-1	TGTGCCAGCAGCGAACTGGGACAGCGCACTGAAGCTTTCTTT	CASSELGQRTEAFF
TRBD1	-	TRBV20-1	TRBJ2-5	TGCAGTGCTCAGGGGGTCTACCAAGAGACCCAGTACTTC	CSAQGVYQETQYF
-	-	TRBV4-2	TRBJ1-4	TGTGCCAGCAGCCAAGATCGGTGGCAGGGTGGTGAAAAACTGTTTTTT	CASSQDRWQGGEKLFF
TRBD1	-	TRBV27	TRBJ1-2	TGTGCCAGCAAAACGACATCCGGGAGGGGGCGAAGCTATGGCTACACCTTC	CASKTTSGRGRSYGYTF
TRBD1	-	TRBV7-2	TRBJ1-2	TGTGCCAGCAGCACCGCCGGGACAGCCTATGGCTACACCTTC	CASSTAGTAYGYTF
-	-	TRBV7-2	TRBJ2-3	TGTGCCAGCAGCTTAAAGGTCAGCACAGATACGCAGTATTTT	CASSLKVSTDTQYF
-	-	TRBV24-1	TRBJ1-2	TGTGCCACCAGTGGGGGAAACTATGGCTACACCTTC	CATSGGNYGYTF
-	-	TRBV7-9	TRBJ2-7	TGTGCCAGCAGCTTAGGAGGTGGGAGCTCCTACGAGCAGTACTTC	CASSLGGGSSYEQYF
TRBD2	once	TRBV29-1	TRBJ2-7	TGCAGCGTTTCAACGGGACTAGCAGGCGAGCAGTACTTC	CSVSTGLAGEQYF
TRBD2	-	TRBV19	TRBJ2-2	TGTGCCACCCGGACTAGCGGGGTTATGAACACCGGGGAGCTGTTTTTT	CATRTSGVMNTGELFF
-	-	TRBV20-1	TRBJ2-7	TGCAGTGCTAGAGATCTCCAGGGGGGGGTATACGAGCAGTACTTC	CSARDLQGGVYEQYF
-	-	TRBV5-5	TRBJ2-7	TGTGCCAGCAGCCTCCTTGACTCCGGCGAGCAGTACTTC	CASSLLDSGEQYF
-	-	TRBV14	TRBJ1-5	TGTGCCAGCAACCGAATCGAGAGGGGCCATCAGCCCCAGCATTTT	CASNRIERGHQPQHF
TRBD1	-	TRBV10-3	TRBJ1-2	TGTGCCATCAGTGAGTCCCAGGGGGGCGCGTCTGGCTACACCTTC	CAISESQGGASGYTF
TRBD1	-	TRBV4-2	TRBJ1-2	TGTGCCAGCAGCCACGAATGGACAGGGGGGTACCTTAACTATGGCTACACCTTC	CASSHEWTGGYLNYGYTF
-	-	TRBV7-6	TRBJ1-1	TGTGCCAGCAGTCGTCACTTGATGGGACCGGGCATTGGAGCTTTCTTT	CASSRHLMGPGIGAFF
TRBD1	-	TRBV19	TRBJ1-1	TGTGCCAGTAGTATAGGGGGCGCCGGGACAGGGGTGTCTGAAGCTTTCTTT	CASSIGGAGTGVSEAFF
TRBD1	-	TRBV7-9	TRBJ2-7	TGTGCCAGCAGCTCTTCCGGGACAGCACTCTACGAGCAGTACTTC	CASSSSGTALYEQYF
-	-	TRBV7-2	TRBJ1-3	TGTGCCAGCAGGCAAGGGGCAGGATTCTCTGGAAACACCATATATTTT	CASRQGAGFSGNTIYF
-	-	TRBV20-1	TRBJ1-2	TGCAGTGCTAAGGGCGGGGGGAACTATGGCTACACCTTC	CSAKGGGNYGYTF
-	-	TRBV6-2/TRBV6-3	TRBJ2-6	TGTGCCAGCACCTCCGGGGCCAACGTCCTGACTTTC	CASTSGANVLTF
TRBD2	few	TRBV7-3	TRBJ2-3	TGTGCCAGCAGCTTGCGAACGGCTAGCGGAAGCACAGATACGCAGTATTTT	CASSLRTASGSTDTQYF
-	once	TRBV11-2	TRBJ2-3	TGTGCCAGCAGCTTAGATCCCCATCGCACAGATACGCAGTATTTT	CASSLDPHRTDTQYF
-	-	TRBV7-8	TRBJ1-1	TGTGCCAGCAGCCCGGGGGGGAGGGCTGAAGCTTTCTTT	CASSPGGRAEAFF
TRBD2	once	TRBV2	TRBJ2-2	TGTGCCAGCACCCCGACTAGCCTCGGGGAGCTGTTTTTT	CASTPTSLGELFF
TRBD2	-	TRBV5-1	TRBJ2-2	TGCGCCAGCAGCTTGGAGGGGACTACGGCGACCGGGGAGCTGTTTTTT	CASSLEGTTATGELFF
-	-	TRBV5-1	TRBJ2-2	TGCGCCAGCAGCGAAGCCGGGACTTCGAACACCGGGGAGCTGTTTTTT	CASSEAGTSNTGELFF
-	-	TRBV12-3/TRBV12-4	TRBJ2-1	TGTGCCAGCAGTTTAGGCCCGGGAACCAATGAGCAGTTCTTC	CASSLGPGTNEQFF
TRBD1	-	TRBV5-1	TRBJ2-7	TGCGCCAGCAGCTTGGTGGGACAGGAGATCTACGAGCAGTACTTC	CASSLVGQEIYEQYF
-	-	TRBV18	TRBJ1-2	TGTGCCAGCTCACCGAATCCGGGGTCGAGCGGCTACACCTTC	CASSPNPGSSGYTF
-	-	TRBV7-2	TRBJ2-7	TGTGCCAGCAGCGGGCGAAGGAGTACCGAGCAGTACTTC	CASSGRRSTEQYF
-	-	TRBV4-1	TRBJ2-5	TGCGCCAGCAGCCAAGTACGCTTCCGGAACAGGGTAGGAGAGACCCAGTACTTC	CASSQVRFRNRVGETQYF
-	-	TRBV20-1	TRBJ2-1	TGCAGTGCTAGAGATCGGGACACGGGCCGGCAGTTCTTC	CSARDRDTGRQFF
-	-	TRBV29-1	TRBJ2-6	TGCAGCGTCAGACAGAACTCTGGGGCCAACGTCCTGACTTTC	CSVRQNSGANVLTF
-	-	TRBV11-2	TRBJ1-1	TGTGCCAGCAGCTTAGGCTCGGGACAGAACACTGAAGCTTTCTTT	CASSLGSGQNTEAFF
-	-	TRBV30	TRBJ1-4	TGTGCCTACAAGATGGGGTTTAGAGAAAAACTGTTTTTT	CAYKMGFREKLFF
TRBD1	-	TRBV18	TRBJ2-7	TGTGCCAGCTCACCACCACAGGGGCCCAGGGCCGAGCAGTACTTC	CASSPPQGPRAEQYF
-	-	TRBV7-9	TRBJ2-1	TGTGCCAGCAGCTTAGGTGGGGATGAGCAGTTCTTC	CASSLGGDEQFF